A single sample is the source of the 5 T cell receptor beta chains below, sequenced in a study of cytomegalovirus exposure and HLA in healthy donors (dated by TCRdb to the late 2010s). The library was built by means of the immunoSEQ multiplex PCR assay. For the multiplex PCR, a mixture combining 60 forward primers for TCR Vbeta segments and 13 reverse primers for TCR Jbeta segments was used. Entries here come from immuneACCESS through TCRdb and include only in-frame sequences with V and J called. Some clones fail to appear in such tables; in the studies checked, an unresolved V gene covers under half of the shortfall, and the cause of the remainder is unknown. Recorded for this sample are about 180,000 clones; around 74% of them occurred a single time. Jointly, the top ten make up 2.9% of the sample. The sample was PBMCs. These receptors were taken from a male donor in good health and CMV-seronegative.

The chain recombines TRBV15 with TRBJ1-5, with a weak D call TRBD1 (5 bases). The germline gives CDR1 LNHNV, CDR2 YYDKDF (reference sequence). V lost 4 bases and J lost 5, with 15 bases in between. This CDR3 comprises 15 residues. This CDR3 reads CATSNRARGDQPQHF. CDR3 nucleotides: TGTGCCACCAGCAACCGGGCCCGGGGGGATCAGCCCCAGCATTTT. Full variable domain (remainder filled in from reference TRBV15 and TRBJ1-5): DAMVIQNPRYQVTQFGKPVTLSCSQTLNHNVMYWYQQKSSQAPKLLFHYYDKDFNNEADTPDNFQSRRPNTSFCFLDIRSPGLGDTAMYLCATSNRARGDQPQHFGDGTRLSIL.

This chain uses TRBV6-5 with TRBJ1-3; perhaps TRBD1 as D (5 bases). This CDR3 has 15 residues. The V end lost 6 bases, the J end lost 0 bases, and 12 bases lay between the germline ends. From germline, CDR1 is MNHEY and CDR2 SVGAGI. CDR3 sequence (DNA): TGTGCCAGCAGCCCAGACAGAACCTCTGGAAACACCATATATTTT. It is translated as CASSPDRTSGNTIYF.

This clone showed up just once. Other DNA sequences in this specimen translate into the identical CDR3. The CDR3 sequence is CASRTGQGYNSPLHF. CDR3 bases: TGTGCCAGCAGGACGGGACAGGGCTATAATTCACCCCTCCACTTT. The rearrangement uses TRBV6-1 and TRBJ1-6; 9 bases agree with TRBD1. This CDR3 is built from 15 residues. Germline-derived CDR1 and CDR2 are MNHNS and SASEGT. V shed 6 bases and J 3 bases; nucleotides not matched to a gene: 3.

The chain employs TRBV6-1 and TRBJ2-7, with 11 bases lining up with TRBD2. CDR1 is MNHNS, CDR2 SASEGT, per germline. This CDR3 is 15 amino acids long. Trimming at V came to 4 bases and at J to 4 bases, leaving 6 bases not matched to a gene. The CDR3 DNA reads TGTGCCAGCAGTGCCACTAGCGGGAGTAGATACGAGCAGTACTTC. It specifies CASSATSGSRYEQYF.

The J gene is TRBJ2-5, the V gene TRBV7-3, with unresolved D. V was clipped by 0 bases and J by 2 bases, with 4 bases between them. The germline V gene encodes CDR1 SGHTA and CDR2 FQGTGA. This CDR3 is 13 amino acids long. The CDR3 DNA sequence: TGTGCCAGCAGCTTAACCTATCAAGAGACCCAGTACTTC. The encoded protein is CASSLTYQETQYF.